Below are 27 T cell receptor beta chains sequenced from a single sample in a study of CD8 T cells in ankylosing spondylitis. TCRdb reprocessed the 5' RACE reads with MiXCR, giving one entry per CDR3 protein. This sample has roughly 38,000 distinct CDR3 sequences, with over 9% found just once. Sequenced material: blood, either unsorted or a sorted T cell fraction (not recorded which). All receptors come from a male donor with ankylosing spondylitis or in good health (not recorded which).

This clonotype was seen ten or more times. The chain employs TRBV5-5 and TRBJ1-1; no clear D gene. Germline-derived CDR1 and CDR2 are SGHKS and YYEKEE (reference sequence). V dropped 6 bases and J dropped 2 bases, with 5 bases sitting between them. The CDR3 loop spans 11 amino acids. As DNA, the CDR3 is TGTGCCAGCAAATATAACACTGAAGCTTTCTTT. Its translation: CASKYNTEAFF.

This clonotype was seen many times. The chain combines TRBV27 with TRBJ2-1, with D maybe TRBD1 (5 bases). Trimming pared 3 bases from V and 4 bases from J, leaving 13 bases between. Germline loops: CDR1 MNHEY, CDR2 SMNVEV (reference sequence). The CDR3 length is 15 residues. The CDR3 sequence: CASSLFPTDYNEQFF. CDR3 DNA: TGTGCCAGCAGTTTGTTTCCGACAGATTACAATGAGCAGTTCTTC.

The CDR3 DNA is TGTGCCAGCAGCTTGGGTTCTATAGTCGATGGCTACACCTTC. It is translated as CASSLGSIVDGYTF. The chain carries TRBV11-2 and TRBJ1-2; D gene unclear. The germline V gene has CDR1 SGHAT and CDR2 FQNNGV. With 3 bases removed from V and 6 bases from J, the gap between germline ends came to 14 bases. The CDR3 covers 14 residues.

This clonotype was detected many times. V gene TRBV10-3 combines with J gene TRBJ2-1; D is undetermined. Trimming took off 0 bases at V and 3 bases at J, with 3 bases between the two ends. The CDR3 is 13 residues long. CDR1 is ENHRY, CDR2 SYGVKD, per germline. The CDR3: CAISESNYNEQFF. CDR3 bases: TGTGCCATCAGTGAGTCGAACTACAATGAGCAGTTCTTC.

This clonotype was detected ten times or more. The V call is TRBV28, the J call TRBJ2-7; D is undetermined. The CDR3 is made up of 13 amino acids. Germline CDR1 is MDHEN and CDR2 is SYDVKM. Deletions cut 7 bases from V and 3 bases from J, with 13 bases between. This CDR3 reads CASTSLGYYEQYF. The DNA for the CDR3 is TGTGCCAGCACCTCTCTAGGGTACTACGAGCAGTACTTC.

Many counts were recorded for this clonotype. The chain combines TRBV20-1 with TRBJ2-5; a weak D match, TRBD1 (5 bases). CDR3 length: 13 amino acids. From germline, CDR1 is DFQATT and CDR2 SNEGSKA (reference sequence). V gave up 3 bases and J gave up 5 bases, with 13 bases separating them. The CDR3 is CSARSQGRETQYF. CDR3 DNA: TGCAGTGCTAGGTCGCAGGGAAGGGAGACCCAGTACTTC.

Only a few counts were recorded for this clonotype. V is TRBV11-3 and J is TRBJ2-7, with a weak D call TRBD2 (6 bases). Trimming removed 5 bases from V and 0 bases from J, with 14 bases in between. Germline CDR1 SGHNT, CDR2 YENEEA. The CDR3 consists of 15 residues. The CDR3 protein is CASSPSGAVSYEQYF. CDR3 nucleotide sequence: TGTGCCAGCAGCCCATCGGGAGCTGTCTCCTACGAGCAGTACTTC. The entire variable domain, with the rest obtained from reference TRBV11-3 and TRBJ2-7, is as follows: EAGVVQSPRYKIIEKKQPVAFWCNPISGHNTLYWYLQNLGQGPELLIRYENEEAVDDSQLPKDRFSAERLKGVDSTLKIQPAELGDSAVYLCASSPSGAVSYEQYFGPGTRLTVT.

This clonotype has at least ten counts. V and J are TRBV7-2 and TRBJ2-1, with 11 nucleotides matching TRBD1. Germline V lookup: CDR1 SGHTA, CDR2 FQGNSA. V shed 2 bases, J shed 9 bases, and the junction held 6 bases outside the gene matches. CDR3 length equals 15 residues. The CDR3 reads CASSLIGQGASEQFF. The CDR3 DNA sequence: TGTGCCAGCAGCTTAATCGGACAGGGGGCTTCTGAGCAGTTCTTC.

This clonotype was recorded many times. This rearrangement joins TRBV5-1 to TRBJ1-1; D remains unclear. Trimming stripped 0 bases from V and 0 bases from J, with 12 bases between. Germline V gene data show CDR1 as SGHRS and CDR2 as YFSETQ. This CDR3 contains 16 residues. The CDR3 spells CASSLAVKDLNTEAFF. The DNA for the CDR3 is TGCGCCAGCAGCTTGGCGGTTAAGGATTTGAACACTGAAGCTTTCTTT.

This clonotype was counted at least ten times. This chain uses TRBV20-1 with TRBJ2-5; 7 bases match TRBD1. The CDR3 loop spans 15 amino acids. V was pared by 5 bases and J by 2 bases, with 11 bases of the junction left unmatched. CDR1 and CDR2 (germline): DFQATT, SNEGSKA (reference sequence). CDR3 nucleotide sequence: TGCAGTGCTCAAAAGACAGGGATGCAACAAGAGACCCAGTACTTC. Its translation is CSAQKTGMQQETQYF.

This clonotype was counted ten times or more. The chain uses TRBV12-3 or TRBV12-4 and TRBJ1-6, with no clear D. The CDR3 runs 14 residues. The ends were cut back, 6 bases at V and 9 bases at J, with 15 bases in the middle. The CDR3 bases are TGTGCCAGCAGCGGAACAGTCGGCGTTTCACCCCTCCACTTT. Translating it yields CASSGTVGVSPLHF.

This clonotype is termed large. J is TRBJ2-5 and V is TRBV20-1, with TRBD2 matching over 16 bases. Looked up from germline, CDR1 is DFQATT and CDR2 is SNEGSKA (reference sequence). The CDR3 sequence is 18 residues long. V shed 6 bases, J shed 1 base, and the junction held 11 bases outside the gene matches. The CDR3 region is CSAQSGLAGGSLQETQYF. DNA of the CDR3: TGCAGTGCCCAATCGGGACTAGCGGGAGGGAGTCTCCAAGAGACCCAGTACTTC.

This clonotype has ten or more counts. The chain has TRBV15 and TRBJ1-1; D gene uncertain. CDR1 and CDR2 from the germline V gene are LNHNV and YYDKDF (reference sequence). CDR3 length equals 18 residues. The V end was cut by 2 bases, the J end by 1 base, with 20 bases between. This CDR3 reads CATSRTPKVDLKNTEAFF. The CDR3 coding sequence is TGTGCCACCAGCAGAACACCGAAGGTAGATCTTAAGAACACTGAAGCTTTCTTT.

This clonotype was detected many times. The chain links TRBV5-1 to TRBJ1-5; D gene ambiguous. CDR1 is SGHRS, CDR2 YFSETQ, per germline. This CDR3 has 14 residues. With 4 bases removed from V and 0 bases from J, the gap between germline ends came to 8 bases. This CDR3 reads CASSTYPSNQPQHF. In DNA form, the CDR3 reads TGCGCCAGCAGCACCTACCCTAGCAATCAGCCCCAGCATTTT.

This clonotype was seen more than once but under ten times. This rearrangement joins TRBV2 to TRBJ2-1; the D is unclear. This CDR3 has 12 residues. Germline CDR1 reads SNHLY; CDR2 reads FYNNEI. The V end was cut by 0 bases, the J end by 8 bases, with 5 bases between. CDR3 coding DNA: TGTGCCAGCAGTGAAGCTTTAGATGAGCAGTTCTTC. Encoded protein: CASSEALDEQFF.

There are a few counts of this clonotype. The V call is TRBV7-9, the J call TRBJ1-3; no firm D call. The V end was cut by 5 bases, the J end by 2 bases, with 7 bases between. CDR1 and CDR2 from the germline V gene are SEHNR and FQNEAQ (reference sequence). This CDR3 is 13 amino acids long. The chain's CDR3 is CASSPGAGNTIYF. The CDR3, as DNA: TGTGCCAGCAGCCCGGGTGCTGGAAACACCATATATTTT. Drawing the rest from reference TRBV7-9 and TRBJ1-3, the complete variable domain is DTGVSQNPRHKITKRGQNVTFRCDPISEHNRLYWYRQTLGQGPEFLTYFQNEAQLEKSRLLSDRFSAERPKGSFSTLEIQRTEQGDSAMYLCASSPGAGNTIYFGEGSWLTVV.

The genes are TRBV7-2 and TRBJ2-2; either TRBD1 or TRBD2 may fit D (5 bases each). Looked up from germline, CDR1 is SGHTA and CDR2 is FQGNSA. The CDR3 spans 15 residues. Trimming removed 8 bases from V and 3 bases from J, with 16 bases in between. This CDR3 is CASSGRRGDTGELFF. The CDR3 nucleotides are TGTGCCAGCTCGGGACGGCGCGGCGACACCGGGGAGCTGTTTTTT.

This clonotype was counted many times. The chain couples TRBV12-3 or TRBV12-4 to TRBJ2-7; a possible D gene is TRBD1 (6 bases). This CDR3 spans 15 amino acids. V lost 2 bases to trimming and J lost 7 bases, with 18 bases between them. The CDR3 DNA is TGTGCCAGCAGTTTATCTGCCTATGGGGGCGGGGAGCAGTACTTC. Its protein product is CASSLSAYGGGEQYF.

There are many counts of this clonotype. This sequence joins TRBV9 and TRBJ1-6; D gene unclear. Germline V gene data show CDR1 as SGDLS and CDR2 as YYNGEE. V lost 2 bases to trimming and J lost 5 bases, with 8 bases between them. This CDR3 is built from 14 residues. The CDR3 nucleotides read TGTGCCAGCAGCGTCAGCGAGGATAATTCACCCCTCCACTTT. Translating it yields CASSVSEDNSPLHF.

This clonotype occurred many times. The J gene is TRBJ1-1, the V gene TRBV5-1, with 7 bases lining up with TRBD1. Germline loops: CDR1 SGHRS, CDR2 YFSETQ. V shed 4 bases, J shed 5 bases, and the junction held 8 bases outside the gene matches. The CDR3 is made up of 14 amino acids. Here the CDR3 reads CASSGEQGRTEAFF. In DNA form, the CDR3 reads TGCGCCAGCAGCGGGGAACAGGGGAGGACTGAAGCTTTCTTT.

This clonotype showed up many times. The rearrangement uses TRBV6-5 and TRBJ2-5; the match to TRBD2 covers 11 bases. The trim removed 1 base at V and 1 base at J, leaving 2 bases unmatched. Germline V gives CDR1 MNHEY, CDR2 SVGAGI. This CDR3 spans 16 amino acids. CDR3 in DNA: TGTGCCAGCAGTTACTTAGGACTAGCGGGCCAAGAGACCCAGTACTTC. This gives the protein CASSYLGLAGQETQYF.

This clonotype was recorded at least ten times. This chain connects TRBV7-2 to TRBJ2-1, with unresolved D. Trimming removed 3 bases from V and 0 bases from J, with 9 bases in between. Germline CDR1 reads SGHTA; CDR2 reads FQGNSA. This CDR3 has 15 residues. The CDR3 here is CASSFDTSSYNEQFF. CDR3 coding DNA: TGTGCCAGCAGCTTTGACACAAGCTCCTACAATGAGCAGTTCTTC.

The table lists this clonotype with many counts. The chain carries TRBV6-1 and TRBJ2-3; D perhaps matches TRBD2 (6 bases). V was pared by 7 bases and J by 2 bases, with 25 bases between. Germline lookup yields CDR1 MNHNS and CDR2 SASEGT. The CDR3 has 18 amino acids. The CDR3 reads CASKLKTPRGPTTDTQYF. The CDR3 region has the DNA TGTGCCAGCAAATTAAAGACCCCGCGGGGCCCGACCACAGATACGCAGTATTTT.

This clonotype was found many times. The V gene is TRBV9, the J gene TRBJ2-7, with 7 bases fitting TRBD1. CDR1 is SGDLS, CDR2 YYNGEE, per germline. With V trimmed by 4 bases and J by 5 bases, 3 bases remained unmatched. CDR3 size: 12 residues. CDR3 sequence (DNA): TGTGCCAGCAGCCGGGACAGTAACGAGCAGTACTTC. The encoded protein is CASSRDSNEQYF.

At least ten counts were recorded for this clonotype. The CDR3: CSVLQGLPDTQYF. The CDR3 DNA follows: TGCAGCGTACTACAGGGGCTTCCAGATACGCAGTATTTT. The chain is built from TRBV29-1 and TRBJ2-3; 7 bases are a match to TRBD1. The CDR3 has 13 residues. CDR1 SQVTM and CDR2 ANQGSEA come from the germline V gene. J gave up 4 bases and V 6 bases, and 7 bases lay outside the gene matches.

This clonotype occurred many times. The chain carries TRBV20-1 and TRBJ2-1, with D possibly matching TRBD2 (6 bases). Germline values: CDR1 DFQATT, CDR2 SNEGSKA (reference sequence). Trimming stripped 3 bases from V and 7 bases from J, with 10 bases between. The CDR3 length is 12 residues. The CDR3 DNA is TGCAGTGCTAGGGTAGCGGAGAATGAGCAGTTCTTC. Its protein product is CSARVAENEQFF.

The rearrangement links TRBV11-1 to TRBJ2-7; 9 nucleotides match TRBD2. The CDR3 runs to 18 residues. CDR1 SGHAT and CDR2 FQDESV come from the germline V gene (reference sequence). V shed 1 base and J 3 bases; nucleotides not matched to a gene: 13. The CDR3, as DNA: TGTGCCAGCAGCTTAGGGGTAGCGGGAGCACTCTCGATCTACGAGCAGTACTTC. This gives the protein CASSLGVAGALSIYEQYF.